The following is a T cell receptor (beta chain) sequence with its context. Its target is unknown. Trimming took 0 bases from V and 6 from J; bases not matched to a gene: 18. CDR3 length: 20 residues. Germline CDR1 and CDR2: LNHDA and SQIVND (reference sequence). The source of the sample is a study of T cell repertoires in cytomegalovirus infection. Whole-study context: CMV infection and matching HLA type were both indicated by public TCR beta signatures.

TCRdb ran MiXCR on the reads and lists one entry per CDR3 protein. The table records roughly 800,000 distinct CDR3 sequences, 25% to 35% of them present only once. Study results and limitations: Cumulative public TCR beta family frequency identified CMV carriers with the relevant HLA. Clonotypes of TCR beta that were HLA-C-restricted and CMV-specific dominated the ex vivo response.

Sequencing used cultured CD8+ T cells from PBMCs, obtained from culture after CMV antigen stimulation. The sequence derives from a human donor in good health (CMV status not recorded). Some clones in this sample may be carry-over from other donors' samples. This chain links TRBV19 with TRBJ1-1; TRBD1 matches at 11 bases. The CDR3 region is CASSIDRTGGDDIPQAEAFF. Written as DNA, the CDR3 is TGTGCCAGTAGTATAGATCGGACAGGGGGCGATGATATCCCTCAAGCTGAAGCTTTCTTT. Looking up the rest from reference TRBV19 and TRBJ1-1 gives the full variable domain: DGGITQSPKYLFRKEGQNVTLSCEQNLNHDAMYWYRQDPGQGLRLIYYSQIVNDFQKGDIAEGYSVSREKKESFPLTVTSAQKNPTAFYLCASSIDRTGGDDIPQAEAFFGQGTRLTVV.